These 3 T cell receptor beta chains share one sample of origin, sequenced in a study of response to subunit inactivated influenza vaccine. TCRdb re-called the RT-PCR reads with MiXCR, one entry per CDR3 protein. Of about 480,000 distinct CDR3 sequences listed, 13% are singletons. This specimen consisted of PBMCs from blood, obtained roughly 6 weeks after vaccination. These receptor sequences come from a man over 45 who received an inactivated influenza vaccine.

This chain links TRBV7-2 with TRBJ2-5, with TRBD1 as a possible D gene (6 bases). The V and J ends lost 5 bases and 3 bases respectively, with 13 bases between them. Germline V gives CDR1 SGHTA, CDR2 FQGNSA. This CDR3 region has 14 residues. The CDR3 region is CASSRTGLKETQYF. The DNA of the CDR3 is TGTGCCAGCAGCCGTACAGGGCTAAAAGAGACCCAGTACTTC.

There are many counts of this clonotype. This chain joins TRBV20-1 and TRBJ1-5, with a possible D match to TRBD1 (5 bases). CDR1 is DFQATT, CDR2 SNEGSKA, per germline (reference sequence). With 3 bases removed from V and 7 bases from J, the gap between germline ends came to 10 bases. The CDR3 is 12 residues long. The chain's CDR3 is CSASSGGQPQHF. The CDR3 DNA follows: TGCAGTGCTAGTTCGGGGGGACAGCCCCAGCATTTT.

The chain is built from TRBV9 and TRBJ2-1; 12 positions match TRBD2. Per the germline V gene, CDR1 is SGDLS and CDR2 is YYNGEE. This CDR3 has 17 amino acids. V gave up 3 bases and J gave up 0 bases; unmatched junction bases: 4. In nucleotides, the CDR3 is TGTGCCAGCAGCGCGCCACTAGCGGGAGGCTCCTACAATGAGCAGTTCTTC. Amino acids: CASSAPLAGGSYNEQFF. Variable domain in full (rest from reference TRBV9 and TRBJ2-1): DSGVTQTPKHLITATGQRVTLRCSPRSGDLSVYWYQQSLDQGLQFLIQYYNGEERAKGNILERFSAQQFPDLHSELNLSSLELGDSALYFCASSAPLAGGSYNEQFFGPGTRLTVL.